The TCR beta chain described here comes from a study of human T cells and chemical hapten exposure. Attachment of unique molecular identifiers to individual cDNA molecules was performed in the library. Via MiXCR, TCRdb re-called the RACE reads, giving one row per CDR3 protein. The sample yields about 120,000 distinct CDR3 sequences, 13% seen once. This clonotype was picked up many times. J lost 6 bases, V lost 4 bases, and 8 bases had no gene match. This CDR3 spans 17 amino acids. Germline V gene sequence: CDR1 MNHEY, CDR2 SVGAGI. Time point here: pre-sensitization, week 0. The sample's treatment: therapeutic diphenylcyclopropenone sensitization with weekly scalp DPC.

The chain has TRBV6-5 and TRBJ2-1; 14 bases align to TRBD2. Sequenced here: whole blood, sampled in connection with sensitization to the hapten diphenylcyclopropenone (DPC). This TCR came from a woman under 30 with alopecia areata. Some clones in this sample may be carry-over from other donors' samples. The CDR3 nucleotides are TGTGCCAGCAGTTCCCAGGGACTAGCGGGGGATACCAATGAGCAGTTCTTC. Protein: CASSSQGLAGDTNEQFF.